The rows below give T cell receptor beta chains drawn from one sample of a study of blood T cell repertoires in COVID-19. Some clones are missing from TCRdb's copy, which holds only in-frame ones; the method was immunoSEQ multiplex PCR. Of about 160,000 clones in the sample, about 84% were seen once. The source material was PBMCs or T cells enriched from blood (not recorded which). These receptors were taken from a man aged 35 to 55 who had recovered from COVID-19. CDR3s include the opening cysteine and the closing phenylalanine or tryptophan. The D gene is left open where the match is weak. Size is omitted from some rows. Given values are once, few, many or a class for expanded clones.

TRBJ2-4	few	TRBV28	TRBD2	CASSRTSGGTKNIQYF	TGTGCCAGCAGTAGGACTAGCGGGGGGACCAAAAACATTCAGTACTTC
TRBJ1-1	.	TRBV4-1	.	CASSRSVNTEAFF	TGCGCCAGCAGCCGGTCGGTGAACACTGAAGCTTTCTTT
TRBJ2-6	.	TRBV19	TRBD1	CASSKTGIYSGANVLTF	TGTGCCAGTAGTAAGACAGGGATTTACTCTGGGGCCAACGTCCTGACTTTC
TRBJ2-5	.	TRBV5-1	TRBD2	CASSDSGGGETQYF	TGCGCCAGCAGCGATAGCGGGGGAGGGGAGACCCAGTACTTC
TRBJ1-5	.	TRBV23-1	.	CASSQSGAGDEPQHF	TGCGCCAGCAGTCAATCAGGGGCAGGGGATGAGCCCCAGCATTTT
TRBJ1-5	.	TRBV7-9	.	CASSSYPGQGDQPQHF	TGTGCCAGCAGCTCCTACCCGGGACAAGGGGATCAGCCCCAGCATTTT
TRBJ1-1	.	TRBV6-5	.	CACGRGEGVNTEAFF	TGTGCCTGCGGCAGGGGAGAAGGAGTAAACACTGAAGCTTTCTTT
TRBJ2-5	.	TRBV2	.	CASRSAGQQETQYF	TGTGCCAGCAGAAGCGCCGGACAGCAAGAGACCCAGTACTTC
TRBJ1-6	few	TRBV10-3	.	CAITNGGSNSPLHF	TGTGCCATCACTAACGGGGGGAGTAATTCACCCCTCCACTTT
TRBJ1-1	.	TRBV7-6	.	CASSLGVQGNTEAFF	TGTGCCAGCAGCTTAGGGGTACAGGGGAACACTGAAGCTTTCTTT
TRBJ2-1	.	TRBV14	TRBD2	CASSQDLSGGGSYNEQFF	TGTGCCAGCAGCCAAGATCTGAGCGGGGGCGGTTCCTACAATGAGCAGTTCTTC
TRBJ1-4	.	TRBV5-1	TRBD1	CASNMRGQGGEKLFF	TGCGCCAGCAACATGAGGGGACAGGGAGGCGAAAAACTGTTTTTT
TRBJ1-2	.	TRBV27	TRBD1	CASSRRQGSYGYTF	TGTGCCAGCAGCCGGAGACAGGGCTCCTATGGCTACACCTTC
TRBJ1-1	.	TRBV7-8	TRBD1	CASSLVQGATEAFF	TGTGCCAGCAGCTTAGTCCAGGGGGCGACTGAAGCTTTCTTT
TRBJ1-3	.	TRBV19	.	CASSTGQVGNTIYF	TGTGCCAGTAGTACCGGACAAGTCGGAAACACCATATATTTT
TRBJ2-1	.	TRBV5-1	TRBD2	CASSLGGGARVNEQFF	TGCGCCAGCAGCTTGGGCGGGGGGGCCCGGGTCAATGAGCAGTTCTTC
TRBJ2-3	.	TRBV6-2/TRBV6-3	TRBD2	CASSPRGGPSTDTQYF	TGTGCCAGCAGCCCTCGCGGGGGGCCTAGCACAGATACGCAGTATTTT
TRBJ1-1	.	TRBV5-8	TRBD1	CASSFRGQGREAFF	TGTGCCAGCAGCTTCCGAGGACAGGGCCGAGAAGCTTTCTTT
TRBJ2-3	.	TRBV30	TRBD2	CAWSTRGGTDTQYF	TGTGCCTGGAGTACCCGGGGGGGCACAGATACGCAGTATTTT
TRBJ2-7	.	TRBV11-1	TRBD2	CASSLVSGGANEQYF	TGTGCCAGCAGCTTAGTAAGCGGGGGGGCCAACGAGCAGTACTTC
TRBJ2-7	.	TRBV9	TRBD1	CASSTTGAAYEQYF	TGTGCCAGCAGCACGACAGGGGCGGCCTACGAGCAGTACTTC
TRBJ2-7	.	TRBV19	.	CASSPEPQETRTPYEQYF	TGTGCCAGTAGCCCTGAGCCGCAAGAGACTAGGACCCCGTACGAGCAGTACTTC
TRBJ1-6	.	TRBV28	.	CASRLEVNSPLHF	TGTGCCAGCAGACTGGAGGTTAATTCACCCCTCCACTTT
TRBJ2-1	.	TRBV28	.	CASIELSGGLPRGNEQFF	TGTGCCAGCATAGAGTTGTCCGGGGGGCTACCTAGGGGCAATGAGCAGTTCTTC
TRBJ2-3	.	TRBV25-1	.	CASSEYRSRTDTQYF	TGTGCCAGCAGTGAATATAGGAGCCGCACAGATACGCAGTATTTT
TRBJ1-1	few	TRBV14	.	CASSPRTGTEAFF	TGTGCCAGCAGTCCCCGAACGGGAACTGAAGCTTTCTTT
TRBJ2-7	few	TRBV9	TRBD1	CASSEESTGVAGGQYF	TGTGCCAGCAGTGAGGAATCGACAGGGGTCGCCGGCGGGCAGTACTTC
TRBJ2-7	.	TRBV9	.	CASSVAVGTGSYEQYF	TGTGCCAGCAGCGTAGCGGTTGGAACGGGATCCTACGAGCAGTACTTC
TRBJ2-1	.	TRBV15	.	CATKMGGTVSSYNEQFF	TGTGCCACCAAGATGGGGGGAACTGTTAGCTCCTACAATGAGCAGTTCTTC
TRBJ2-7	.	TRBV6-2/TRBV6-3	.	CASSRSQDPSYEQYF	TGTGCCAGCAGCCGATCACAGGACCCCTCCTACGAGCAGTACTTC
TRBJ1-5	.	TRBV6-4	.	CASSEQGNSNQPQHF	TGTGCCAGCAGTGAGCAGGGGAATAGCAATCAGCCCCAGCATTTT
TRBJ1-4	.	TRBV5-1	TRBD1	CASSLGTGDATNEKLFF	TGCGCCAGCAGCTTGGGGACAGGGGACGCAACTAATGAAAAACTGTTTTTT
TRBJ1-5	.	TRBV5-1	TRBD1	CASSLGGQGGNQPQHF	TGCGCCAGCAGCTTGGGGGGACAGGGAGGCAATCAGCCCCAGCATTTT
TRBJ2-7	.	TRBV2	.	CASSDGSSYEQYF	TGTGCCAGCAGTGATGGCAGCTCCTACGAGCAGTACTTC
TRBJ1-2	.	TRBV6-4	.	CASPNGSIYGYTF	TGTGCCAGCCCAAACGGTAGCATCTATGGCTACACCTTC
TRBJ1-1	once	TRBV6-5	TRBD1	CASRAGTGSTEAFF	TGTGCCAGCAGAGCCGGGACAGGGAGTACTGAAGCTTTCTTT
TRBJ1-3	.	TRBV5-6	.	CASSRGFGGVGNTIYF	TGTGCCAGCAGCCGGGGTTTCGGAGGGGTAGGAAACACCATATATTTT
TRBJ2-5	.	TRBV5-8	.	CASSFGFGETQYF	TGTGCCAGCAGCTTCGGTTTTGGAGAGACCCAGTACTTC
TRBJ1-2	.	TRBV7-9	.	CASSLRGGGGYTF	TGTGCCAGCAGCTTAAGGGGAGGCGGTGGCTACACCTTC
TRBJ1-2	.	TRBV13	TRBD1	CASSLDGGRGHDGYTF	TGTGCCAGCAGCTTAGATGGGGGCAGGGGGCACGATGGCTACACCTTC
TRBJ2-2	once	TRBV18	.	CASSPPAGANTGELFF	TGTGCCAGCTCACCACCGGCGGGGGCCAACACCGGGGAGCTGTTTTTT
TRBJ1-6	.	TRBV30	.	CAWSGRDSPLHF	TGTGCCTGGTCAGGGAGGGATTCACCCCTCCACTTT
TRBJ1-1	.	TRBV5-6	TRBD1	CASSLPPQGASPTEAFF	TGTGCCAGCAGCTTGCCCCCACAGGGGGCGAGTCCGACTGAAGCTTTCTTT
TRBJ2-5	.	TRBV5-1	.	CASSLTQETQYF	TGCGCCAGCAGTCTTACTCAAGAGACCCAGTACTTC
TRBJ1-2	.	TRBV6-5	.	CAGTRGPTNYGYTF	TGTGCCGGGACAAGGGGCCCTACTAACTATGGCTACACCTTC
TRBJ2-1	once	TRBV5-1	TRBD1	CASSPGTGFDEQFF	TGCGCCAGCAGTCCCGGGACAGGGTTTGATGAGCAGTTCTTC
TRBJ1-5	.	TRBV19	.	CASRTQGFDQPQHF	TGTGCCAGTAGGACACAGGGTTTCGATCAGCCCCAGCATTTT
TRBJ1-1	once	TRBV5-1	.	CASGPSPATGIWAEAFF	TGCGCCAGCGGACCCTCCCCCGCGACAGGAATCTGGGCGGAAGCTTTCTTT
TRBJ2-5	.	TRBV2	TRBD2	CASSENRGASGAQETQYF	TGTGCCAGCAGTGAAAATAGGGGCGCTAGCGGGGCTCAAGAGACCCAGTACTTC
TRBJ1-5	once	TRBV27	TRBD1	CASSPMTGGRQPQHF	TGTGCCAGCAGTCCTATGACAGGGGGCCGGCAGCCCCAGCATTTT
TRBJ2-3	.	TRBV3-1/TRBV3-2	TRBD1	CASSQTGVGITSTDTQYF	TGTGCCAGCAGCCAGACAGGGGTGGGGATTACTAGCACAGATACGCAGTATTTT
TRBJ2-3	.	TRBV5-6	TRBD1	CASTRDRSTDTQYF	TGTGCCAGCACCAGGGACAGAAGCACAGATACGCAGTATTTT
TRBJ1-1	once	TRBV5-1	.	CASSSWTLLTEAFF	TGCGCCAGCAGCTCCTGGACACTTCTCACTGAAGCTTTCTTT
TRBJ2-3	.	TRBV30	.	CAWSVSAASTDTQYF	TGTGCCTGGAGTGTGTCGGCGGCTAGCACAGATACGCAGTATTTT
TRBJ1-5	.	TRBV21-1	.	CAPTMAGRDYSNQPQHF	TGTGCCCCAACCATGGCAGGGAGGGACTATAGCAATCAGCCCCAGCATTTT
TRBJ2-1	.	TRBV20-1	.	CSASDSRGSNEQFF	TGCAGTGCTAGTGATAGCAGGGGTTCCAATGAGCAGTTCTTC
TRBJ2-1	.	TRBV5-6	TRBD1	CASSGGQATDHNEQFF	TGTGCCAGCAGCGGGGGACAGGCTACGGATCACAATGAGCAGTTCTTC
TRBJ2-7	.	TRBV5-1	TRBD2	CASSLAGVPYEQYF	TGCGCCAGCAGCTTAGCGGGGGTGCCCTACGAGCAGTACTTC
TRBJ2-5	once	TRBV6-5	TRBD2	CASKWLAGGQETQYF	TGTGCCAGCAAGTGGCTAGCGGGGGGGCAAGAGACCCAGTACTTC
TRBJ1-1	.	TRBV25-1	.	CASSDIMLKAGAEAFF	TGTGCCAGCAGTGATATAATGCTCAAGGCGGGGGCTGAAGCTTTCTTT